A single sample gave rise to the 27 T cell receptor beta chains below, sequenced in a study of cytomegalovirus exposure and HLA in healthy donors. With 60 Vbeta and 13 Jbeta primers, the PCR was carried out. The repertoire was sequenced with immunoSEQ multiplex PCR; TCRdb's copy has only in-frame clones and lacks some. In the table there are about 140,000 clones, approximately 71% of which are singletons. Sequenced material: PBMCs. Receptors originate from a young man in good health and CMV-seronegative.

This chain connects TRBV7-9 to TRBJ1-1; no firm D call. V was pared by 6 bases and J by 1 base, with 12 bases between. Germline loops: CDR1 SEHNR, CDR2 FQNEAQ (reference sequence). CDR3 length: 14 residues. This chain's CDR3 is CASRTPTENTEAFF. CDR3 nucleotide sequence: TGTGCCAGCAGGACCCCAACAGAGAACACTGAAGCTTTCTTT.

The V gene is TRBV4-1, the J gene TRBJ2-7; the D is unclear. This CDR3 has 16 amino acids. V was cut by 4 bases and J by 7 bases, with 23 bases left in between. The germline gives CDR1 MGHRA, CDR2 YSYEKL. The CDR3 DNA sequence: TGCGCCAGCAGCCCCTCCCTTGGCGACAACCTTTGGGAGCAGTACTTC. As protein: CASSPSLGDNLWEQYF.

The rearrangement joins TRBV13 to TRBJ2-7; D unresolved. Germline assignment: CDR1 PRHDT and CDR2 FYEKMQ (reference sequence). With 0 bases removed from V and 2 bases from J, the gap between germline ends came to 14 bases. The CDR3 sequence is 16 residues long. CDR3 sequence (DNA): TGTGCCAGCAGCTTAGGCCTGTCGAGATTTCCCTACGAGCAGTACTTC. Its protein product is CASSLGLSRFPYEQYF.

This clone was seen only once. The V and J genes are TRBV9 and TRBJ2-3; 12 bases are a match to TRBD2. The CDR3 contains 22 residues. Looked up from germline, CDR1 is SGDLS and CDR2 is YYNGEE. The V and J ends lost 2 bases and 2 bases, in that order; junction bases with no gene match: 21. CDR3 sequence: CASSVLTSGGDPGPPITDTQYF. The CDR3 DNA reads TGTGCCAGCAGCGTCCTGACTAGCGGGGGAGACCCAGGTCCACCCATCACAGATACGCAGTATTTT.

V and J are TRBV6-1 and TRBJ2-7; the match to TRBD1 covers 7 bases. V shed 8 bases and J 6 bases; nucleotides not matched to a gene: 10. CDR1 is MNHNS and CDR2 is SASEGT in the germline V gene. The CDR3 consists of 13 residues. The CDR3 sequence: CASAGQEESEQYF. CDR3 bases: TGTGCCAGCGCAGGACAGGAGGAGTCCGAGCAGTACTTC.

This chain connects TRBV27 to TRBJ2-7; D is perhaps TRBD2 (5 bases). CDR3 size: 14 residues. CDR1 is MNHEY, CDR2 SMNVEV, per germline (reference sequence). The V end lost 3 bases, the J end lost 4 bases, and 13 bases lay between the germline ends. CDR3 coding DNA: TGTGCCAGCAGTTTGAAGGGAGCCGGGTACGAGCAGTACTTC. It codes for CASSLKGAGYEQYF.

This chain uses TRBV5-1 with TRBJ2-7; D call uncertain. Germline-derived CDR1 and CDR2 are SGHRS and YFSETQ. The germline V and J ends were trimmed by 0 bases and 3 bases, with 7 bases remaining between them. This CDR3 spans 13 amino acids. Here the CDR3 reads CASSLGEIYEQYF. The DNA of the CDR3 is TGCGCCAGCAGCTTGGGCGAGATCTACGAGCAGTACTTC.

The gene calls are TRBV29-1 and TRBJ2-4; a possible D gene is TRBD1 (7 bases). Germline V gene data show CDR1 as SQVTM and CDR2 as ANQGSEA. V was clipped by 6 bases and J by 3 bases, with 15 bases between them. The CDR3 runs to 14 residues. In DNA form, the CDR3 reads TGCAGCGTCGGACGGGGGACAGACAAAAACATTCAGTACTTC. The encoded protein is CSVGRGTDKNIQYF.

This clone has only a few counts. CDR3 residues: CASSLFQIGDTEAFF. The CDR3 DNA is TGTGCCAGCAGTTTATTCCAGATAGGGGACACTGAAGCTTTCTTT. The rearrangement links TRBV28 to TRBJ1-1; tentatively, D is TRBD1 (5 bases). The CDR3 sequence is 15 residues long. Germline V CDR1 and CDR2: MDHEN, SYDVKM. Trimming removed 1 base at V and 3 bases at J, with 12 bases between.

The chain combines TRBV6-5 with TRBJ2-3; no definite D call. CDR1 is MNHEY, CDR2 SVGAGI, per germline. The CDR3 runs 15 residues. Trimming took 1 base from V and 0 from J, leaving 8 bases between them. DNA for the CDR3: TGTGCCAGCAGTTACTTGGCGGCTAGCACAGATACGCAGTATTTT. It specifies CASSYLAASTDTQYF.

The chain joins TRBV6-1 to TRBJ2-3; 11 nucleotides line up with TRBD2. Germline CDR1 and CDR2: MNHNS and SASEGT. Trimming at V came to 1 base and at J to 2 bases, leaving 5 bases not matched to a gene. The CDR3 sequence is 17 residues long. The CDR3 loop reads CASSEGVLAGVTDTQYF. The DNA of the CDR3 is TGTGCCAGCAGTGAAGGCGTACTAGCGGGAGTCACAGATACGCAGTATTTT.

The rearrangement joins TRBV6-5 to TRBJ2-2; TRBD2 agrees at 12 bases. V lost 6 bases and J lost 7; bases outside the gene matches: 3. Germline CDR1 reads MNHEY; CDR2 reads SVGAGI. The CDR3 sequence is 14 residues long. The CDR3 nucleotides read TGTGCCAGCAGCGGACTAGCGGGACACGGGGAGCTGTTTTTT. Protein product: CASSGLAGHGELFF.

This clone is a singleton in its sample. Sequence at one end of the junction differs from germline and may be a read error. CDR3 bases: TGTGCTAGCAGCCCAAAAAGCGGGAGCATCTATGAGCAGTTCTTC. It yields the protein CASSPKSGSIYEQFF. The genes are TRBV7-7 and TRBJ2-1; the match to TRBD2 covers 8 bases. This CDR3 region has 15 residues. Germline lookup yields CDR1 SSHAT and CDR2 FNYEAQ (reference sequence).

The chain recombines TRBV6-5 with TRBJ2-1; D gene uncertain. Trimming left V 0 bases short and J 6 bases short, with 6 bases between. CDR3 length equals 13 residues. Germline values: CDR1 MNHEY, CDR2 SVGAGI. DNA of the CDR3: TGTGCCAGCAGTTACTCGAGAGGCAATGAGCAGTTCTTC. Translation gives CASSYSRGNEQFF.

This chain uses TRBV21-1 with TRBJ2-5; TRBD2 reflects the table's D call only, with no check against the DNA. TRBV21-1 is reported as a pseudogene. This CDR3 region has 18 residues. The CDR3 region has the DNA TGTGCCAGCAGCAAAGCCCTAGCGGGAGACGCTTTCCAAGAGACCCAGTACTTC. This encodes CASSKALAGDAFQETQYF.

The V and J genes are TRBV7-2 and TRBJ2-7, with D perhaps matching TRBD2 (6 bases). Trimming pared 5 bases from V and 0 bases from J, leaving 23 bases between. Germline CDR1 is SGHTA and CDR2 is FQGNSA. This CDR3 spans 18 amino acids. The CDR3 is CASSPLPLPSDLSYEQYF. CDR3 nucleotide sequence: TGTGCCAGCAGCCCACTCCCACTACCTAGCGACCTCTCCTACGAGCAGTACTTC.

The V and J genes are TRBV27 and TRBJ2-1; 9 bases line up with TRBD1. CDR3 length equals 15 residues. Germline trimming cut 3 bases from V and 8 bases from J; bases unmatched to any gene: 8. Germline values: CDR1 MNHEY, CDR2 SMNVEV (reference sequence). CDR3 coding DNA: TGTGCCAGCAGTTTGGACGGGACAGGGAGGCATGAGCAGTTCTTC. As protein: CASSLDGTGRHEQFF.

There are a few counts of this clone. The chain is built from TRBV10-2 and TRBJ1-3, with 12 nucleotides matching TRBD1. Germline V gene lookup returns CDR1 WSHSY and CDR2 SAAADI. J gave up 0 bases and V 2 bases, and 8 bases lay outside the gene matches. The CDR3 is made up of 19 amino acids. As DNA, the CDR3 is TGCGCCAGCAGTGAGGGTTCGGGGACAGGGGGCTACTCTGGAAACACCATATATTTT. It codes for CASSEGSGTGGYSGNTIYF.

The chain is built from TRBV27 and TRBJ2-7; tentatively, D is TRBD1 (7 bases). The CDR3 has 14 amino acids. Trimming left V 5 bases short and J 2 bases short, with 13 bases between. In germline, CDR1 is MNHEY, CDR2 SMNVEV (reference sequence). CDR3 sequence (DNA): TGTGCCAGCAGTCGGGAGACAGGGACCTACGAGCAGTACTTC. It translates to CASSRETGTYEQYF.

The rearrangement joins TRBV5-4 to TRBJ2-2, with 10 bases aligning to TRBD1. This CDR3 comprises 15 residues. In germline, CDR1 is SGHNT, CDR2 YYREEE (reference sequence). Trimming took 0 bases from V and 5 from J; bases not matched to a gene: 1. The CDR3 loop reads CASSLGQGATGELFF. The CDR3 nucleotides read TGTGCCAGCAGCTTGGGACAGGGGGCAACCGGGGAGCTGTTTTTT.

The J gene is TRBJ2-3, the V gene TRBV25-1; D possibly corresponds to TRBD2 (5 bases). Germline V gives CDR1 MGHDK, CDR2 SYGVNS. This CDR3 region has 17 residues. Trimming cost V 4 bases and J 0 bases, with 17 bases left between them. In nucleotides, the CDR3 is TGTGCCAGCAGTGGACGGTCGGGGTCACCAAGCACAGATACGCAGTATTTT. It encodes CASSGRSGSPSTDTQYF. Combining the CDR3 with reference TRBV25-1 and TRBJ2-3 gives the whole variable domain EADIYQTPRYLVIGTGKKITLECSQTMGHDKMYWYQQDPGMELHLIHYSYGVNSTEKGDLSSESTVSRIRTEHFPLTLESARPSHTSQYLCASSGRSGSPSTDTQYFGPGTRLTVL.

The genes are TRBV29-1 and TRBJ2-5; D ambiguous. CDR1 is SQVTM, CDR2 ANQGSEA, per germline. Trimming cost V 4 bases and J 4 bases, with 7 bases left between them. The CDR3 sequence is 11 residues long. CDR3 sequence: CSVVVRETQYF. In DNA, the CDR3 is TGCAGCGTTGTCGTGAGAGAGACCCAGTACTTC.

The chain links TRBV27 to TRBJ1-1, with D unresolved. Trimming took 6 bases from V and 1 from J, leaving 12 bases between them. Germline V gives CDR1 MNHEY, CDR2 SMNVEV (reference sequence). The CDR3 sequence is 14 residues long. CDR3 nucleotides: TGTGCCAGCAGCCCCGAATGGCCGAACACTGAAGCTTTCTTT. Translated: CASSPEWPNTEAFF.

V is TRBV9 and J is TRBJ2-1, with TRBD2 matching 11 bases. V trimming: 4 bases; J trimming: 5 bases; junction bases outside the gene matches: 11. The CDR3 spans 17 residues. Germline V CDR1 and CDR2: SGDLS, YYNGEE. The CDR3 sequence: CASSPPAGTSGNNEQFF. In nucleotides, the CDR3 is TGTGCCAGCAGCCCTCCGGCCGGGACTAGCGGAAACAATGAGCAGTTCTTC.

The gene calls are TRBV27 and TRBJ2-7, with TRBD1 matching over 8 bases. Germline CDR1 MNHEY, CDR2 SMNVEV (reference sequence). The CDR3 loop spans 16 amino acids. Losses at the gene ends were 4 bases for V and 1 base for J; bases not matched to a gene: 9. The DNA for the CDR3 is TGTGCCAGCAGTTCGTCGGGACAGGAATCTTCCTACGAGCAGTACTTC. This encodes CASSSSGQESSYEQYF.

This rearrangement joins TRBV27 to TRBJ2-5; 7 bases match TRBD2. V gave up 3 bases and J gave up 4 bases; unmatched junction bases: 5. The CDR3 totals 14 residues. The germline V gene has CDR1 MNHEY and CDR2 SMNVEV (reference sequence). In nucleotides, the CDR3 is TGTGCCAGCAGTTTCCACGGCGGGGGAGAGACCCAGTACTTC. Translated: CASSFHGGGETQYF.

The V and J genes are TRBV29-1 and TRBJ1-2; perhaps TRBD1 as D (6 bases). This CDR3 spans 12 amino acids. Germline CDR1 and CDR2: SQVTM and ANQGSEA. Trimming shortened V by 6 bases and J by 7 bases, and 15 bases separated the two germline ends. CDR3 nucleotide sequence: TGCAGCGTGCCCGGGGGGGCGCCTGGCTACACCTTC. This sequence encodes CSVPGGAPGYTF.